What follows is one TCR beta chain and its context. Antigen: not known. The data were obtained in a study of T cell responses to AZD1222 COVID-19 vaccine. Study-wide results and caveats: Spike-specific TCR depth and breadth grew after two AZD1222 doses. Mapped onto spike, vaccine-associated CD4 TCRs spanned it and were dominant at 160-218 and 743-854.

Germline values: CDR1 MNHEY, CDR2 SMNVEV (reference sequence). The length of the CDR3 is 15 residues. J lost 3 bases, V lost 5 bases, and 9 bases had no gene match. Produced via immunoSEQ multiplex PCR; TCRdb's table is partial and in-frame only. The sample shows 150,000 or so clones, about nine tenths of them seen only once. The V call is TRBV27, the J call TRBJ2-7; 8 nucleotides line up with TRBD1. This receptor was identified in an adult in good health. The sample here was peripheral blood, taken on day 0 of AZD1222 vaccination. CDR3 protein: CASSRPGQGVYEQYF. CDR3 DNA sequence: TGTGCCAGCAGTCGCCCCGGACAGGGTGTCTACGAGCAGTACTTC.